The sequence of this TCR beta chain was determined in a study of control samples from healthy donors and cancer patients. The protocol was immunoSEQ multiplex PCR, while the TCRdb copy is restricted to in-frame clones and leaves out a portion. The table records around 140,000 clones, approximately 90% of them present only once. Germline V gives CDR1 SGHNT, CDR2 YYREEE (reference sequence). There are 14 residues in the CDR3. Trimming took 3 bases from V and 1 from J, leaving 7 bases between them. Sequenced: blood. V and J are TRBV5-4 and TRBJ2-2; D uncertain. The receptor was derived from a woman in her forties or fifties in good health. CDR3 coding DNA: TGTGCCAGCAGCTGGGCAGGGAACACCGGGGAGCTGTTTTTT. This codes for CASSWAGNTGELFF.